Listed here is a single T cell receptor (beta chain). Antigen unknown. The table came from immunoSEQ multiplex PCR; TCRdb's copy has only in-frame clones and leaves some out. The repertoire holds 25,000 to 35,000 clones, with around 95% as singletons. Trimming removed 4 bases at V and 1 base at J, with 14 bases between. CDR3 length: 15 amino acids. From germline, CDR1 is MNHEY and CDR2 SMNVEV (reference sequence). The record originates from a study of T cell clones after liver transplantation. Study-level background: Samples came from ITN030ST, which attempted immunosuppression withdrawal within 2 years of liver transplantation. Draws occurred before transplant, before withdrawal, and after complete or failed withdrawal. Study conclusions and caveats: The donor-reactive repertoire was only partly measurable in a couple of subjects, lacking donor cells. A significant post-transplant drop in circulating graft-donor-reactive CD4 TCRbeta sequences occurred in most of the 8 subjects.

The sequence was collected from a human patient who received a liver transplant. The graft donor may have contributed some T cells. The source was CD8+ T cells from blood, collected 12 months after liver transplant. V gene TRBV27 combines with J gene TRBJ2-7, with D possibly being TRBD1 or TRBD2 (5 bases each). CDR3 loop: CASSYGVGASYEQYF. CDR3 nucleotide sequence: TGTGCCAGCAGTTATGGGGTCGGGGCGTCCTACGAGCAGTACTTC.